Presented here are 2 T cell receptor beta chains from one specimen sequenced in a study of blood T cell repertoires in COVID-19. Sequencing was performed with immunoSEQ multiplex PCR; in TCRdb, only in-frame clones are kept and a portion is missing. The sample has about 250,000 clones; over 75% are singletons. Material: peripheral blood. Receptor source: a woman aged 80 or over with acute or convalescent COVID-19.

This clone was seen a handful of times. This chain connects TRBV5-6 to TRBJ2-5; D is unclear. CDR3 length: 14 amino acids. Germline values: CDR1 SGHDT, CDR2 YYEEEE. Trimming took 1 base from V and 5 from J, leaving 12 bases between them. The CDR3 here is CASSLISARETQYF. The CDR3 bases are TGTGCCAGCAGCTTGATATCAGCGAGGGAGACCCAGTACTTC.

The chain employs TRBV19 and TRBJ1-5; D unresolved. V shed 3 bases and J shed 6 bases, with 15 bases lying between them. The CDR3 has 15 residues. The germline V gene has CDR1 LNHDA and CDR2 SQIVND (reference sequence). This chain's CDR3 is CASSMLPLLAQPQHF. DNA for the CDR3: TGTGCCAGTAGTATGCTCCCCCTTTTAGCTCAGCCCCAGCATTTT. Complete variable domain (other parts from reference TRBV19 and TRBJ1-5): DGGITQSPKYLFRKEGQNVTLSCEQNLNHDAMYWYRQDPGQGLRLIYYSQIVNDFQKGDIAEGYSVSREKKESFPLTVTSAQKNPTAFYLCASSMLPLLAQPQHFGDGTRLSIL.